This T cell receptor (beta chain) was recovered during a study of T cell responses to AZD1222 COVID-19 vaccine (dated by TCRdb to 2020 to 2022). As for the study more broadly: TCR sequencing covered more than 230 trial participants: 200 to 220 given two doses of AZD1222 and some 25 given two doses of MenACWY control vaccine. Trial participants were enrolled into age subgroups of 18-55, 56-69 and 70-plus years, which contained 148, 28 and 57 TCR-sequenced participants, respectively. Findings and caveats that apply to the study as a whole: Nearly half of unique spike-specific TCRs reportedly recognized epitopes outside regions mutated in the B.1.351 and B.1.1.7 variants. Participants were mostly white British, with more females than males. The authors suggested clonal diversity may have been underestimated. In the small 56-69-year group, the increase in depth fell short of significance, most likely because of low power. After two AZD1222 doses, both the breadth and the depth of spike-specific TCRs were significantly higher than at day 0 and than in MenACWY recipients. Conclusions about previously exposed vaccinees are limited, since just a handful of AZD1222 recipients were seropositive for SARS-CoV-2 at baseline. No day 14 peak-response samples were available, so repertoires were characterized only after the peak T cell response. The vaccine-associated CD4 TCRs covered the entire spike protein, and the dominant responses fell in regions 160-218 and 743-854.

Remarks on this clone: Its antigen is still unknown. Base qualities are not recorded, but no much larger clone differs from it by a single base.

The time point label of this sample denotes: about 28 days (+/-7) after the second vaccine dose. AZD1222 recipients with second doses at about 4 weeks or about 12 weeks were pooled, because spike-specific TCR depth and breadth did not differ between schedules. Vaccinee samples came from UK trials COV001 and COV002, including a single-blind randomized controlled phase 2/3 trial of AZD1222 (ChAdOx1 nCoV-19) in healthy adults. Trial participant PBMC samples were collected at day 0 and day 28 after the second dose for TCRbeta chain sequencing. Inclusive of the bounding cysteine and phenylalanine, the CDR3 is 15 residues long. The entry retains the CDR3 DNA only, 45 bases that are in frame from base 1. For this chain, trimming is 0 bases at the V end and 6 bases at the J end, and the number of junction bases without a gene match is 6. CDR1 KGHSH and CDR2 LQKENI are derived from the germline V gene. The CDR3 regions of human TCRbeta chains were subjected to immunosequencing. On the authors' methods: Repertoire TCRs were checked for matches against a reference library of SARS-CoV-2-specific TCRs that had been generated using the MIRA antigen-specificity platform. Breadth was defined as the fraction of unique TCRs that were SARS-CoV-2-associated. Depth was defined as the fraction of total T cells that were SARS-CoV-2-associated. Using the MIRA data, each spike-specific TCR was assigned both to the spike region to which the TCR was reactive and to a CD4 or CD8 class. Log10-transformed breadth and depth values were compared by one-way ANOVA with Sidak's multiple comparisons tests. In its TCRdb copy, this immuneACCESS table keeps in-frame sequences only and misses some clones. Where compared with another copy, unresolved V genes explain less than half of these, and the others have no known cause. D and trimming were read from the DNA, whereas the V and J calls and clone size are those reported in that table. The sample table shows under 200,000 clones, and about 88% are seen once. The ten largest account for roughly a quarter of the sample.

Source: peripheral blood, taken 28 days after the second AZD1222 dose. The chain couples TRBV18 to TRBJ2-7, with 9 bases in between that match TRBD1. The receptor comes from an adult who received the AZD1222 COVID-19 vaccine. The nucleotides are TGTGCCAGCTCACCACCGATGGGACAGGGTACCGAGCAGTACTTC. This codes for CASSPPMGQGTEQYF.